A selection of T cell receptor beta chains follows, all from one sample in a study of T cells in localized non-small cell lung cancer. Sequenced by immunoSEQ multiplex PCR; TCRdb stores in-frame clones only, minus some. The data contain some 64,000 clones, 85% to 90% of them singletons. The material sequenced was peripheral blood, taken before any cancer treatment. The receptor source for this set is a woman aged 40 to 75 with stage I lung adenocarcinoma. Each CDR3 is given with its conserved first and last residue. The order of the fields is CDR3 length, J gene, clone size, V gene, D gene, CDR3 DNA, CDR3 protein. D genes are given only for firm matches. The size of a clone is reported for some rows only, either as once, few or many, or as a class for expanded clones.

len: 15
j_gene: TRBJ2-7
abundance: NA
v_gene: TRBV6-5
d_gene: TRBD1
CDR3nt: TGTGCCAGCAATAAAGACAGGGGGAGTGTCTACGAGCAGTACTTC
CDR3aa: CASNKDRGSVYEQYF

len: 13
j_gene: TRBJ1-6
abundance: NA
v_gene: TRBV30
d_gene: NA
CDR3nt: TGTGCCTGGAGAGGCAGCGCTTGGTCACCCCTCCACTTT
CDR3aa: CAWRGSAWSPLHF

len: 13
j_gene: TRBJ1-2
abundance: NA
v_gene: TRBV2
d_gene: NA
CDR3nt: TGTGCCAGCAGTGAGAGGGAGGACTATGGCTACACCTTC
CDR3aa: CASSEREDYGYTF

len: 15
j_gene: TRBJ1-4
abundance: NA
v_gene: TRBV29-1
d_gene: NA
CDR3nt: TGCAGCGTTGGGATCTCGGGACTACCGAATGAAAAACTGTTTTTT
CDR3aa: CSVGISGLPNEKLFF

len: 13
j_gene: TRBJ2-1
abundance: NA
v_gene: TRBV4-3
d_gene: NA
CDR3nt: TGCGCCAGCAGCCAAGCTGGAGGGACGGAGCAGTTCTTC
CDR3aa: CASSQAGGTEQFF

len: 13
j_gene: TRBJ1-2
abundance: NA
v_gene: TRBV6-5
d_gene: NA
CDR3nt: TGTGCCAGCAGTGTAGGGGGGGCAGGAGGCTACACCTTC
CDR3aa: CASSVGGAGGYTF

len: 14
j_gene: TRBJ1-3
abundance: NA
v_gene: TRBV10-3
d_gene: NA
CDR3nt: TGTGCCATCAGTGAGCGGTCAACTGGAAACACCATATATTTT
CDR3aa: CAISERSTGNTIYF

len: 15
j_gene: TRBJ1-5
abundance: NA
v_gene: TRBV6-5
d_gene: NA
CDR3nt: TGTGCCAGCAGTTACAGTCAGGGTAGCAATCAGCCCCAGCATTTT
CDR3aa: CASSYSQGSNQPQHF

len: 12
j_gene: TRBJ1-1
abundance: NA
v_gene: TRBV11-3
d_gene: NA
CDR3nt: TGTGCCAGCAGCTTAGAGGACGGAACAGCTTTCTTT
CDR3aa: CASSLEDGTAFF

len: 14
j_gene: TRBJ1-5
abundance: NA
v_gene: TRBV12-5
d_gene: TRBD1
CDR3nt: TGTGCTAGTGGGGTGGGGGACAGTTATCAGCCCCAGCATTTT
CDR3aa: CASGVGDSYQPQHF

len: 14
j_gene: TRBJ1-1
abundance: NA
v_gene: TRBV6-5
d_gene: NA
CDR3nt: TGTGCCAGCAGGCCTCGGGGCGGGAAAACTGAAGCTTTCTTT
CDR3aa: CASRPRGGKTEAFF

len: 16
j_gene: TRBJ2-3
abundance: NA
v_gene: TRBV9
d_gene: NA
CDR3nt: TGTGCCAGCAGCGTAGAAAGTGGTCAGAACACAGATACGCAGTATTTT
CDR3aa: CASSVESGQNTDTQYF

len: 15
j_gene: TRBJ1-4
abundance: NA
v_gene: TRBV18
d_gene: NA
CDR3nt: TGTGCCAGCTCACCATCAGTCGGCACTAATGAAAAACTGTTTTTT
CDR3aa: CASSPSVGTNEKLFF

len: 15
j_gene: TRBJ1-2
abundance: few
v_gene: TRBV5-6
d_gene: NA
CDR3nt: TGTGCCAGCAGCTTGGACGGCCGTTATAACTATGGCTACACCTTC
CDR3aa: CASSLDGRYNYGYTF

len: 13
j_gene: TRBJ1-1
abundance: few
v_gene: TRBV29-1
d_gene: TRBD1
CDR3nt: TGCAGCGCCGAAACAGGGGCTTATACTGAAGCTTTCTTT
CDR3aa: CSAETGAYTEAFF

len: 18
j_gene: TRBJ2-5
abundance: NA
v_gene: TRBV25-1
d_gene: TRBD2
CDR3nt: TGTGCCAGCAGTCTTACCCTGGGGATAGCGGGAGGAGTGGAGACCCAGTACTTC
CDR3aa: CASSLTLGIAGGVETQYF

len: 15
j_gene: TRBJ1-4
abundance: NA
v_gene: TRBV7-8
d_gene: TRBD1
CDR3nt: TGTGCCAGCAGCACCCGAGGGGGCTCTAATGAAAAACTGTTTTTT
CDR3aa: CASSTRGGSNEKLFF

len: 12
j_gene: TRBJ2-3
abundance: once
v_gene: TRBV19
d_gene: NA
CDR3nt: TGTGCCAGTAGTTTGGCGGACAATACGCAGTATTTT
CDR3aa: CASSLADNTQYF

len: 14
j_gene: TRBJ2-1
abundance: NA
v_gene: TRBV5-5
d_gene: NA
CDR3nt: TGTGCCAGCAGCTTGATCGGCAGGGTGGCTGAGCAGTTCTTC
CDR3aa: CASSLIGRVAEQFF

len: 17
j_gene: TRBJ2-2
abundance: NA
v_gene: TRBV5-1
d_gene: TRBD2
CDR3nt: TGCGCCAGCAGCTTGGGCCCGGCGGGGGGGCAATCCGGGGAGCTGTTTTTT
CDR3aa: CASSLGPAGGQSGELFF

len: 13
j_gene: TRBJ1-2
abundance: NA
v_gene: TRBV6-1
d_gene: TRBD1
CDR3nt: TGTGCCAGCAGTCTGCAGGGGGATTATGGCTACACCTTC
CDR3aa: CASSLQGDYGYTF

len: 11
j_gene: TRBJ2-7
abundance: NA
v_gene: TRBV5-8
d_gene: NA
CDR3nt: TGTGCCAGCAGCCCTTTCTACGAGCAGTACTTC
CDR3aa: CASSPFYEQYF

len: 17
j_gene: TRBJ2-5
abundance: NA
v_gene: TRBV13
d_gene: TRBD1
CDR3nt: TGTGCCAGCAGCCACCCCACCTCCGACAGGGCCCAAGAGACCCAGTACTTC
CDR3aa: CASSHPTSDRAQETQYF

len: 14
j_gene: TRBJ2-2
abundance: NA
v_gene: TRBV18
d_gene: NA
CDR3nt: TGTGCCAGCTCAGCGACCATCAACACCGGGGAGCTGTTTTTT
CDR3aa: CASSATINTGELFF

len: 16
j_gene: TRBJ2-5
abundance: few
v_gene: TRBV7-2
d_gene: NA
CDR3nt: TGTGCCAGCAGCTTATTCGGCAGGGCTGTCCAAGAGACCCAGTACTTC
CDR3aa: CASSLFGRAVQETQYF

len: 13
j_gene: TRBJ2-1
abundance: NA
v_gene: TRBV30
d_gene: NA
CDR3nt: TGTGCCTGGAGTTTACTAGCCGGCTATGAGCAGTTCTTC
CDR3aa: CAWSLLAGYEQFF

len: 16
j_gene: TRBJ1-4
abundance: NA
v_gene: TRBV14
d_gene: NA
CDR3nt: TGTGCCAGCAGCCAAGAAACGGACCTACCTAATGAAAAACTGTTTTTT
CDR3aa: CASSQETDLPNEKLFF

len: 12
j_gene: TRBJ1-1
abundance: once
v_gene: TRBV6-6
d_gene: NA
CDR3nt: TGTGCCAGCAGTTCAGCGACAGTCGGAGCTTTCTTT
CDR3aa: CASSSATVGAFF

len: 15
j_gene: TRBJ1-1
abundance: NA
v_gene: TRBV11-3
d_gene: NA
CDR3nt: TGTGCCAGCAGCTTAGGGGGGGCTAGGAGGACTGAAGCTTTCTTT
CDR3aa: CASSLGGARRTEAFF

len: 15
j_gene: TRBJ1-4
abundance: NA
v_gene: TRBV19
d_gene: NA
CDR3nt: TGTGCCAGTCTTCTGGGGGGGGCAACTAATGAAAAACTGTTTTTT
CDR3aa: CASLLGGATNEKLFF

len: 15
j_gene: TRBJ2-2
abundance: NA
v_gene: TRBV7-7
d_gene: TRBD1
CDR3nt: TGTGCCAGCAGCGATGACAGGGGCATTGCCGGGGAGCTGTTTTTT
CDR3aa: CASSDDRGIAGELFF

len: 12
j_gene: TRBJ2-5
abundance: NA
v_gene: TRBV29-1
d_gene: TRBD1
CDR3nt: TGCAGCGTTCGCAGGGGGCAAGAGACCCAGTACTTC
CDR3aa: CSVRRGQETQYF

len: 16
j_gene: TRBJ2-3
abundance: NA
v_gene: TRBV9
d_gene: TRBD1
CDR3nt: TGTGCCAGCAGCGTAGGGGACAGGGGAAGTACAGATACGCAGTATTTT
CDR3aa: CASSVGDRGSTDTQYF

len: 11
j_gene: TRBJ2-3
abundance: few
v_gene: TRBV20-1
d_gene: NA
CDR3nt: TGCAGCGGCGGCCCGGGCGGGACGCAGTATTTT
CDR3aa: CSGGPGGTQYF

len: 15
j_gene: TRBJ2-1
abundance: NA
v_gene: TRBV28
d_gene: NA
CDR3nt: TGTGCCAGCAGGGGTACAGGGACCCTACAAGGTGAGCAGTTCTTC
CDR3aa: CASRGTGTLQGEQFF

len: 12
j_gene: TRBJ2-5
abundance: once
v_gene: TRBV11-3
d_gene: NA
CDR3nt: TGTGCCAGCAGCCTGACTAGACAGACCCAGTACTTC
CDR3aa: CASSLTRQTQYF

len: 14
j_gene: TRBJ1-5
abundance: few
v_gene: TRBV19
d_gene: NA
CDR3nt: TGTGCCAGTAGTATGGGCACAGGGCCTAGGGCCCAGCATTTT
CDR3aa: CASSMGTGPRAQHF